Listed here is a single TCR beta chain. This entry is derived from a study of long-term antiretroviral therapy in people with HIV. Looking at the study overall: The 2015 immediate-ART recommendation came about a decade after the earliest samples.

The CDR3 contains 16 residues. Germline V gives CDR1 SGHNT, CDR2 YYREEE (reference sequence). The V gene end was trimmed by 4 bases and the J gene end by 0 bases; junction bases not matched to a gene: 8. Researchers ran immunoSEQ v3.0 at survey level. Sequencing aimed to cover roughly 35,000-50,000 T-cell genomes per sample. The data were produced by immunoSEQ multiplex PCR, yet TCRdb's version contains in-frame clones alone and is incomplete. The table lists roughly 30,000 clones, approximately 90% of them singletons. Sequenced here: unsorted PBMCs, sampled 3.1 years after starting antiretroviral therapy. The receptor's source is a man between 18 and 35 years old with HIV. The chain is built from TRBV5-4 and TRBJ2-7; 9 nucleotides agree with TRBD1. DNA of the CDR3: TGTGCCAGCAGCCACATACAGGGGGCTAACTCCTACGAGCAGTACTTC. Translating it yields CASSHIQGANSYEQYF.